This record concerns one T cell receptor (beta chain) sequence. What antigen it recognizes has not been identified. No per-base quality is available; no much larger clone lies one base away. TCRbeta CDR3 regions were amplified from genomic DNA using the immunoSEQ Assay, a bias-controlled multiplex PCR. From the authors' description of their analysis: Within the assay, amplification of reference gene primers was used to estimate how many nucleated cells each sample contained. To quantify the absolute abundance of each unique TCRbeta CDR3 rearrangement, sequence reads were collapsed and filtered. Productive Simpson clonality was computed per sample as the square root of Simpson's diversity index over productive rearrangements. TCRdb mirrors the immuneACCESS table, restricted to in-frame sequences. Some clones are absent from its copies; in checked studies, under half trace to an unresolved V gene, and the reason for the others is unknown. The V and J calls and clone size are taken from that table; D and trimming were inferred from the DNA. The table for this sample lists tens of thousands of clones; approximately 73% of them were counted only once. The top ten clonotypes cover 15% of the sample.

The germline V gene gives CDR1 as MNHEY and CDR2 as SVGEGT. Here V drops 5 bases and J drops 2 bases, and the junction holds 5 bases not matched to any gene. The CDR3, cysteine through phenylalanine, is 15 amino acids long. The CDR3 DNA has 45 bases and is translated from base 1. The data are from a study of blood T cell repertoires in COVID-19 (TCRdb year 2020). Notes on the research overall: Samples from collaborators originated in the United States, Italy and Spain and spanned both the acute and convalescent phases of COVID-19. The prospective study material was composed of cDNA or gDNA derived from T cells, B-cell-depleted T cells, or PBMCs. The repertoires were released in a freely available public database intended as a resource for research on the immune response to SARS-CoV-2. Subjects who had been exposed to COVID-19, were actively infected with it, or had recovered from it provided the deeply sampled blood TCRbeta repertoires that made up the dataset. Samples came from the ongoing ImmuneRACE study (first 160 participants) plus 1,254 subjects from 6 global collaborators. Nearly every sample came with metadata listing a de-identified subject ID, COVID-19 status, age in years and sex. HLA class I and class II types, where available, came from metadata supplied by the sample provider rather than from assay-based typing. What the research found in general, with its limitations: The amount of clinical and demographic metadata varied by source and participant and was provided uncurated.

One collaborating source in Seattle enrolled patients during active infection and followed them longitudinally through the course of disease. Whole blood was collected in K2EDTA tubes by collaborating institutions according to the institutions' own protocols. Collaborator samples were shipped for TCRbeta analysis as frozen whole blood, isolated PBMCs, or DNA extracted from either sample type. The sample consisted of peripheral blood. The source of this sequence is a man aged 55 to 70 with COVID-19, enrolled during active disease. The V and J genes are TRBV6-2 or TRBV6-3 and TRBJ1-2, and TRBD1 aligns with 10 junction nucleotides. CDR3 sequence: CASSDRDRGNYGYTF. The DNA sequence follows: TGTGCCAGCAGTGACCGGGACAGGGGAAACTATGGCTACACCTTC.